These 29 T cell receptor beta chains share one sample of origin, sequenced in a study of T-cell reconstitution after alpha-beta-depleted transplantation in children. Molecular barcoding with unique molecular identifiers was used for the TCRbeta library. A single record per CDR3 protein comes from TCRdb applying MiXCR to the PCR reads. The sample lists about 360,000 distinct CDR3 sequences; 13% were seen once. Sequences were derived from PBMCs, sampled from the stem cell graft. These receptors were obtained from a human donor who donated a stem cell graft to a child with Fanconi anemia.

At least ten counts were recorded for this clonotype. This sequence joins TRBV12-3 or TRBV12-4 and TRBJ2-5, with D tentatively TRBD1 or TRBD2 (5 bases each). V lost 4 bases, J lost 5 bases, and 11 bases lay in between. CDR3 length: 13 residues. This CDR3 reads CASSYWDGETQYF. The CDR3 DNA is TGTGCCAGCAGTTACTGGGACGGGGAGACCCAGTACTTC.

The rearrangement links TRBV3-1 to TRBJ1-2; 12 bases align to TRBD1. The germline V gene has CDR1 LGHDT and CDR2 YNNKEL (reference sequence). V was pared by 5 bases and J by 7 bases, with 2 bases of the junction left unmatched. The CDR3 totals 13 residues. The CDR3: CASSWGQGAGYTF. CDR3 bases: TGTGCCAGCAGCTGGGGACAGGGGGCTGGCTACACCTTC.

The rearrangement joins TRBV19 to TRBJ2-7; 10 bases line up with TRBD1. The CDR3 totals 16 residues. Germline CDR1 and CDR2: LNHDA and SQIVND (reference sequence). V shed 5 bases and J 4 bases; nucleotides not matched to a gene: 11. The chain's CDR3 is CASSLTGGASIYEQYV. The CDR3 coding sequence is TGTGCCAGTAGTTTGACAGGGGGCGCAAGTATATACGAGCAGTACGTC.

The chain couples TRBV12-3 or TRBV12-4 to TRBJ1-6; TRBD1 aligns across 9 bases. The ends lost 5 bases at V and 8 bases at J; junction bases unmatched: 7. This CDR3 region has 15 residues. CDR3 residues: CASSHRGLQDSPLHF. The DNA for the CDR3 is TGTGCCAGCAGTCACAGGGGGCTTCAGGATTCACCCCTCCACTTT.

The sample holds a few counts of this clonotype. The gene calls are TRBV20-1 and TRBJ2-1, with a tentative D call TRBD2 (5 bases). V shed 3 bases and J shed 2 bases, with 11 bases lying between them. Germline assignment: CDR1 DFQATT and CDR2 SNEGSKA (reference sequence). The CDR3 is 14 amino acids. CDR3 residues: CSARREFPYNEQFF. In nucleotides, the CDR3 is TGCAGTGCTAGGAGGGAGTTCCCCTACAATGAGCAGTTCTTC.

Many counts were recorded for this clonotype. The chain carries TRBV20-1 and TRBJ1-4; TRBD1 matches at 8 bases. The length of the CDR3 is 12 residues. V was pared by 5 bases and J by 8 bases, with 4 bases of the junction left unmatched. CDR1 and CDR2 (germline): DFQATT, SNEGSKA (reference sequence). CDR3 nucleotide sequence: TGCAGTGCTCAACAGGGGGGCGAAAAACTGTTTTTT. Encoded protein: CSAQQGGEKLFF.

This clonotype was observed at least ten times. The chain combines TRBV29-1 with TRBJ2-1; 10 bases are shared with TRBD1. With 6 bases clipped from V and 7 bases from J, the junction kept 12 bases outside the gene matches. Germline V CDR1 and CDR2: SQVTM, ANQGSEA. The CDR3 is 15 amino acids. CDR3 sequence (DNA): TGCAGCGTCGACCCTAGACAGGGGGCATGGAATGAGCAGTTCTTC. This codes for CSVDPRQGAWNEQFF.

This clonotype was observed a few times. The chain uses TRBV7-2 and TRBJ1-2; D unresolved. Germline V gene data show CDR1 as SGHTA and CDR2 as FQGNSA. The CDR3 sequence is 14 residues long. V dropped 0 bases and J dropped 8 bases, with 13 bases sitting between them. This CDR3 is CASSLAYSTMGYTF. CDR3 in DNA: TGTGCCAGCAGCTTAGCTTATTCGACTATGGGCTACACCTTC.

This clonotype was detected only a few times. The chain couples TRBV5-6 to TRBJ1-1; maybe TRBD1 (5 bases). Per germline, CDR1 SGHDT and CDR2 YYEEEE. Trimming left V 2 bases short and J 1 base short, with 12 bases between. There are 15 residues in the CDR3. The CDR3 DNA reads as TGTGCCAGCAGCTTTGGCCGACAGCCGAACACTGAAGCTTTCTTT. Encoded protein: CASSFGRQPNTEAFF.

To note about this clonotype: Sequence at one end of the junction differs from germline and may be a read error. The V call is TRBV6-2 or TRBV6-3, the J call TRBJ2-1; D is unresolved. This CDR3 is 12 amino acids long. Germline CDR1 reads MNHEY; CDR2 reads SVGEGT. CDR3 nucleotides: TGTGCCAGCAGGTACTGGTCCAATGAGCAGTTCTTC. Amino acid sequence: CASRYWSNEQFF.

The V and J genes are TRBV6-2 or TRBV6-3 and TRBJ1-1, with 7 positions matching TRBD1. The germline V gene encodes CDR1 MNHEY and CDR2 SVGEGT. The CDR3 extends over 15 amino acids. V trimming: 5 bases; J trimming: 2 bases; junction bases outside the gene matches: 8. The CDR3 DNA follows: TGTGCCAGCAGTCCGCTGGACAGGATAAACACTGAAGCTTTCTTT. As protein: CASSPLDRINTEAFF.

At least ten counts were recorded for this clonotype. The rearrangement uses TRBV7-3 and TRBJ2-2; D gene uncertain. CDR1 and CDR2 (germline): SGHTA, FQGTGA. The CDR3 has 13 residues. V shed 6 bases and J shed 4 bases, with 9 bases lying between them. Here the CDR3 reads CASSQGLTGELFF. The CDR3 DNA is TGTGCCAGCAGTCAAGGGCTCACCGGGGAGCTGTTTTTT.

The CDR3 DNA sequence: TGCGCCAGCAGCGAACAGACAGGGGGCGCGGATGAGCAGTTCTTC. Encoded protein: CASSEQTGGADEQFF. The chain uses TRBV4-1 and TRBJ2-1, with TRBD1 matching 10 bases. V was clipped by 5 bases and J by 8 bases; unmatched bases: 9. Germline CDR1 is MGHRA and CDR2 is YSYEKL. The CDR3 covers 15 residues.

The rearrangement joins TRBV4-3 to TRBJ2-1, with D possibly matching TRBD1 (6 bases). Trimming cost V 1 base and J 1 base, with 14 bases left between them. CDR1 LGHNA and CDR2 YSLEER come from the germline V gene. This CDR3 contains 17 residues. The CDR3 nucleotides are TGCGCCAGCAGCCAAGGCCCGGGACACATATCCTACAATGAGCAGTTCTTC. Translated, it gives CASSQGPGHISYNEQFF.

This clonotype was seen a few times. The rearrangement joins TRBV20-1 to TRBJ1-2; 7 nucleotides align to TRBD1. V dropped 5 bases and J dropped 5; count of bases not matched to a gene: 8. This CDR3 has 13 residues. The germline V gene encodes CDR1 DFQATT and CDR2 SNEGSKA (reference sequence). DNA for the CDR3: TGCAGTGCTGAGCCCGACAGGGAGTATGGCTACACCTTC. Translation gives CSAEPDREYGYTF.

The rearrangement links TRBV28 to TRBJ1-1, with D possibly TRBD1 on 5 matching bases. This CDR3 is built from 14 residues. The germline V gene encodes CDR1 MDHEN and CDR2 SYDVKM. Trimming left V 5 bases short and J 3 bases short, with 13 bases between. CDR3 amino acids: CASSIKLGDTEAFF. For the CDR3, the DNA is TGTGCCAGCAGTATAAAGTTGGGGGACACTGAAGCTTTCTTT.

Many counts were recorded for this clonotype. The CDR3 sequence is CASSLQGQGYNEQFF. The CDR3 DNA reads TGCGCCAGCAGCTTGCAGGGGCAGGGATACAATGAGCAGTTCTTC. The chain recombines TRBV5-1 with TRBJ2-1; D may be TRBD1 (6 bases). The germline gives CDR1 SGHRS, CDR2 YFSETQ. Trimming took 1 base from V and 4 from J, leaving 12 bases between them. This CDR3 contains 15 residues.

This clonotype has ten or more counts. The genes are TRBV21-1 and TRBJ2-7; the D call in the table, TRBD2, was not verified against the DNA. TRBV21-1 is a pseudogene segment. The CDR3 runs 13 residues. For the CDR3, the DNA is TGTGCCAGCAGTTTTAGCGTTTCCTACGAGCAGTACGTC. It specifies CASSFSVSYEQYV.

The chain employs TRBV12-3 or TRBV12-4 and TRBJ1-5; D is unresolved. This CDR3 has 13 amino acids. V lost 8 bases and J 5 bases, leaving 13 bases between the germline ends. The CDR3 sequence is CASHREGDQPQHF. In DNA form, the CDR3 reads TGTGCCAGCCATAGGGAGGGAGATCAGCCCCAGCATTTT.

This chain uses TRBV5-1 with TRBJ2-3, with D unresolved. The V gene's germline CDR1 is SGHRS and CDR2 YFSETQ. There are 14 residues in the CDR3. V lost 6 bases to trimming and J lost 1 base, with 12 bases between them. The CDR3 DNA reads as TGCGCCAGCACCCCGGGTACCCGCACAGATACGCAGTATTTT. This gives the protein CASTPGTRTDTQYF.

This clonotype was observed a few times. V and J are TRBV7-2 and TRBJ1-1; D is uncertain. Trimming stripped 5 bases from V and 0 bases from J, with 7 bases between. CDR3 length: 13 amino acids. In germline, CDR1 is SGHTA, CDR2 FQGNSA. CDR3 DNA sequence: TGTGCCAGCAGCCAGCGGGTGAACACTGAAGCTTTCTTT. It encodes CASSQRVNTEAFF.

The V call is TRBV11-1, the J call TRBJ2-2; 8 bases map to TRBD1. This CDR3 has 16 amino acids. With V trimmed by 4 bases and J by 4 bases, 8 bases remained unmatched. The germline V gene has CDR1 SGHAT and CDR2 FQDESV (reference sequence). The CDR3 reads CASSYPRDRITGELFF. CDR3 bases: TGTGCCAGCAGCTATCCCCGGGACAGGATCACCGGGGAGCTGTTTTTT.

V and J are TRBV29-1 and TRBJ2-7, with 14 bases identical to TRBD2. The V segment lost 6 bases and the J segment 2 bases; nucleotides outside the gene matches: 6. Germline V gene data show CDR1 as SQVTM and CDR2 as ANQGSEA. This CDR3 spans 15 amino acids. CDR3 coding DNA: TGCAGCGTCGCTGGGACTAGCGGGGGAGCCTACGAGCAGTACGTC. Its protein product is CSVAGTSGGAYEQYV.

The V gene is TRBV7-8, the J gene TRBJ2-5; D is ambiguous. V lost 7 bases and J lost 2, with 11 bases in between. The CDR3 has 13 amino acids. Germline lookup yields CDR1 SGHVS and CDR2 FQNEAQ. The CDR3 is CASTPGLQETQYF. In DNA form, the CDR3 reads TGTGCCAGCACCCCTGGATTGCAAGAGACCCAGTACTTC. Based on the CDR3 plus reference TRBV7-8 and TRBJ2-5, the full variable domain is GAGVSQSPRYKVAKRGQDVALRCDPISGHVSLFWYQQALGQGPEFLTYFQNEAQLDKSGLPSDRFFAERPEGSVSTLKIQRTQQEDSAVYLCASTPGLQETQYFGPGTRLLVL.

The V and J genes are TRBV2 and TRBJ2-1; perhaps TRBD2 as D (5 bases). V was shortened by 6 bases and J by 0 bases, with 6 bases between the two germline ends. This CDR3 comprises 13 residues. Germline CDR1 SNHLY, CDR2 FYNNEI. The CDR3 DNA reads TGTGCCAGCAGGGGAGACTCCTACAATGAGCAGTTCTTC. As protein: CASRGDSYNEQFF.

The chain couples TRBV20-1 to TRBJ2-7, with 8 bases lining up with TRBD2. J was trimmed by 4 bases and V by 6 bases; bases with no gene match: 17. CDR3 size: 16 residues. CDR1 is DFQATT, CDR2 SNEGSKA, per germline (reference sequence). The CDR3 nucleotides read TGCAGTGCCTCTATTATCCGGGCGGGGGGTTTTTACGAGCAGTACGTC. Translating gives CSASIIRAGGFYEQYV.

This chain joins TRBV10-2 and TRBJ2-5; 10 nucleotides align to TRBD1. This CDR3 spans 17 amino acids. The germline gives CDR1 WSHSY, CDR2 SAAADI. V gave up 5 bases and J gave up 5 bases; unmatched junction bases: 14. The CDR3 region is CASSSMGFGTGDETQYF. The CDR3 DNA is TGCGCCAGCAGTTCAATGGGATTCGGGACAGGGGACGAGACCCAGTACTTC.

This clonotype occurred many times. The V and J genes are TRBV7-6 and TRBJ1-6; D ambiguous. The CDR3 has 15 residues. V lost 1 base to trimming and J lost 4 bases, with 8 bases between them. Germline loops: CDR1 SGHVS, CDR2 FNYEAQ. CDR3 DNA: TGTGCCAGCAGCTTAGATTCGCTTTATAATTCACCCCTCCACTTT. It is translated as CASSLDSLYNSPLHF.

This clonotype turned up a few times. The gene calls are TRBV7-2 and TRBJ1-2; D not certain. V was pared by 2 bases and J by 5 bases, with 12 bases between. The CDR3 consists of 14 residues. Germline loops: CDR1 SGHTA, CDR2 FQGNSA. The CDR3 nucleotides read TGTGCCAGCAGCTTACGGATGGCCATTTATGGCTACACCTTC. Residues: CASSLRMAIYGYTF.